This T cell receptor beta chain was retrieved from a study of blood T cell repertoires in COVID-19 (dated by TCRdb to 2019 to 2021). For context, the study as a whole: The collaborator samples originated in the United States, Italy and Spain and spanned the acute and convalescent phases of COVID-19. The prospective study material was composed of cDNA or gDNA derived from T cells, B-cell-depleted T cells, or PBMCs. Deeply sampled blood TCRbeta repertoires from subjects exposed to, actively infected with, or recovered from COVID-19 were included in the dataset. The repertoires were made available in a free public database intended to serve as a resource for research on the immune response to SARS-CoV-2. Samples came from the ongoing ImmuneRACE study (first 160 participants) plus 1,254 subjects from 6 global collaborators. Sample metadata almost always included a de-identified subject ID, COVID-19 status, age in years and sex. Where available, HLA class I and class II types were obtained from metadata supplied by the sample provider rather than from assay-based typing.

Paper-wide results and their limitations: Clinical and demographic metadata were provided uncurated, with the amount varying by source and participant.

Collaborating institutions collected whole blood in K2EDTA tubes following their own protocols. For TCRbeta analysis, collaborators shipped samples in one of three forms: frozen whole blood, isolated PBMCs, or DNA extracted from either of those sample types. The CDR3 covers 17 residues, taking in both the cysteine and the phenylalanine. CDR3 DNA is the only sequence kept; it has 51 bases, read in frame from the first base. CDR1 is given as LGHDT and CDR2 as YNNKEL, both from the germline V gene (reference sequence). V and J lose 0 bases and 4 bases, and a span of 16 bases separates them. The immunoSEQ Assay, a bias-controlled multiplex PCR, was used to amplify TCRbeta CDR3 regions from genomic DNA. In the authors' own workflow: Nucleated cell counts per sample were estimated from amplification of reference gene primers within the assay. To quantify the absolute abundance of each unique TCRbeta CDR3 rearrangement, sequence reads were collapsed and filtered. For each sample, productive Simpson clonality was calculated as the square root of Simpson's diversity index over productive rearrangements. TCRdb obtained this table from immuneACCESS and retained in-frame rearrangements with V and J assigned. These tables miss some clones; where compared with another copy, unresolved V genes account for less than half of the shortfall, and the remainder is unexplained. V and J calls and clone size are given by that table; D and trimming were obtained from the DNA. This sample lists fewer than 500,000 clones; around 86% were detected once. The ten largest make up under 1.5% of the sample.

Details on this clone: Its antigen remains undetermined. Within one base of it there is no much larger clone, and no base qualities were kept.

This sequence was found in a woman aged 30 to 39 with active or convalescent COVID-19. Recombination linked TRBV3-1 (or the pseudogene TRBV3-2) to TRBJ2-1; matching of 6 bases hints at TRBD1 as the D gene. Material for sequencing was peripheral blood. The nucleotide sequence reads as follows: TGTGCCAGCAGCCAAGATCTGGGCAGGGGATCTTACAATGAGCAGTTCTTC. Translated, this is CASSQDLGRGSYNEQFF.